This T cell receptor beta chain was recorded in a study of cytomegalovirus exposure and HLA in healthy donors. Germline CDR1 is MNHNY and CDR2 is SVGAGI (reference sequence). V was trimmed by 6 bases and J by 3 bases, leaving 8 bases between them. There are 12 residues in the CDR3. The PCR employed 60 Vbeta primers together with 13 Jbeta primers. TCRdb's copy holds only in-frame clones and misses some; the assay was immunoSEQ multiplex PCR. The sample totals 100,000 to 150,000 clones. The sample consisted of PBMCs. The receptor was derived from a middle-aged man in good health and CMV-seronegative. The chain is built from TRBV6-6 and TRBJ2-5; TRBD1 is a possible D gene (5 bases). CDR3 in DNA: TGTGCCAGCAGAGGGGTCGAAGAGACCCAGTACTTC. This sequence encodes CASRGVEETQYF.